These T cell receptor beta chains were read from a single sample in a study of early T cells in non-severe SARS-CoV-2 infection. TCRdb re-called the 5' RACE reads with MiXCR, one entry per CDR3 protein. The data hold 95,000 to 150,000 distinct CDR3 sequences, with 15% observed a single time. Sequenced input: whole blood. These receptors came from an adult who was a healthcare worker with PCR-confirmed SARS-CoV-2 infection or an uninfected control (not recorded which). CDR3s include the opening cysteine and the closing phenylalanine or tryptophan.

v_gene | CDR3aa
TRBV19 | CASRANRGSNQPQHF
TRBV19 | CASNSQGDQPQHF
TRBV3-2 | CASSPPPSTGGIYNEQFF
TRBV29-1 | CSVAPTHNEQFF
TRBV20-1 | CSARDPVSNSPLHF
TRBV5-1 | CASSLESGTQYEQFF
TRBV20-1 | CSARDLTGPSLGDTQYF
TRBV3-1 | CASSHSSWRQETQYF
TRBV18 | CASSPQLAVHSYEQYF
TRBV11-3 | CASSPLRGSNEQFF
TRBV6-1 | CASSGILAGGPVDTQFF
TRBV27 | CASSWGRNQPQHF
TRBV5-1 | CASTGGTGVNERLFF
TRBV20-1 | CSANGGGAGETQYF
TRBV5-1 | CASSSMPDSYEQYF